This TCR beta chain emerged from a study of CD8 T cells in Susac syndrome. The CDR3 runs 15 residues. Per the germline V gene, CDR1 is DFQATT and CDR2 is SNEGSKA (reference sequence). V lost 6 bases to trimming and J lost 2 bases, with 14 bases between them. Random hexamers were used to reverse transcribe the RNA input (0.5 to 1 ug). Via MiXCR, TCRdb re-called the immunoSEQ multiplex PCR reads, giving one row per CDR3 protein. The data contain roughly 170,000 distinct CDR3 sequences, 85% to 95% of them singletons. Sequencing was performed on CD4+ T cells from PBMCs. This chain joins TRBV20-1 and TRBJ1-6; a weak D match, TRBD1 (5 bases). The TCR was taken from a human donor with multiple sclerosis. This chain's CDR3 is CSAVPGVAYNSPLHF. For the CDR3, the DNA is TGCAGTGCAGTCCCGGGGGTGGCCTATAATTCACCCCTCCACTTT.